This TCR beta chain was retrieved from a study of blood T cell repertoires in COVID-19. About the research overall: Donors in the United States, Italy and Spain gave samples during acute or convalescent COVID-19.

The assay was immunoSEQ multiplex PCR, and TCRdb's table has in-frame clones only and misses some. The table includes more than 200,000 clones, approximately 88% detected once. Exposed enrollees encountered a COVID-19 case at some point within 2 weeks before study entry. Germline V gene lookup returns CDR1 SGHDT and CDR2 YYEEEE. Trimming removed 4 bases from V and 4 bases from J; junction bases left unmatched: 6. There are 15 residues in the CDR3. Sequences were obtained from PBMCs or T cells enriched from blood (not recorded which). This clonotype was obtained from a woman aged 25 to 45 who had been exposed to COVID-19. This chain connects TRBV5-6 to TRBJ2-3, with 10 bases that match TRBD2. CDR3 sequence: CASSRGLAAPDTQYF. Written as DNA, the CDR3 is TGTGCCAGCAGCCGCGGACTAGCGGCGCCAGATACGCAGTATTTT.